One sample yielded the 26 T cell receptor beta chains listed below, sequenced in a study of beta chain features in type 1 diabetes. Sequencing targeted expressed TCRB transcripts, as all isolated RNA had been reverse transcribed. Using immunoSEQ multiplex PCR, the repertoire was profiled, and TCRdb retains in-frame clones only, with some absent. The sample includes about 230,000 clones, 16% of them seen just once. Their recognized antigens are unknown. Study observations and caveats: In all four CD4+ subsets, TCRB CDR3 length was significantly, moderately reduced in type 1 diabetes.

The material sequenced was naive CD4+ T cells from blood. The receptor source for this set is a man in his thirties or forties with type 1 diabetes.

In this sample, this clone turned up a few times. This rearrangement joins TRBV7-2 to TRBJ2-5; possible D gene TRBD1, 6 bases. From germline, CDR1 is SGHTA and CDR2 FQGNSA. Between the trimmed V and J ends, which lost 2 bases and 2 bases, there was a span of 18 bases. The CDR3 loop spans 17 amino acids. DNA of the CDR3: TGTGCCAGCAGCTTATGGCTTCGGGGACACTTGCAAGAGACCCAGTACTTC. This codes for CASSLWLRGHLQETQYF. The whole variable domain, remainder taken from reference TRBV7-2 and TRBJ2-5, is GAGVSQSPSNKVTEKGKDVELRCDPISGHTALYWYRQSLGQGLEFLIYFQGNSAPDKSGLPSDRFSAERTGGSVSTLTIQRTQQEDSAVYLCASSLWLRGHLQETQYFGPGTRLLVL.

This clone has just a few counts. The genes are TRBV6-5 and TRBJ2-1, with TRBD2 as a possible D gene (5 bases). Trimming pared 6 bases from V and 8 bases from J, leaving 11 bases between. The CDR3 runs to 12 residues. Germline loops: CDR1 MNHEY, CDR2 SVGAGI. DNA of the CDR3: TGTGCCAGCAGGCCCACTAGTTATGAGCAGTTCTTC. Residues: CASRPTSYEQFF.

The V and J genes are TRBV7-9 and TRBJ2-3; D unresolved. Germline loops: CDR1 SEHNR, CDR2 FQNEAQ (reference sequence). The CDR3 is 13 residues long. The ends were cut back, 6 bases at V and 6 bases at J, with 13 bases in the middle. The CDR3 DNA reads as TGTGCCAGCAGTATTGATCTGGGGGATACGCAGTATTTT. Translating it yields CASSIDLGDTQYF.

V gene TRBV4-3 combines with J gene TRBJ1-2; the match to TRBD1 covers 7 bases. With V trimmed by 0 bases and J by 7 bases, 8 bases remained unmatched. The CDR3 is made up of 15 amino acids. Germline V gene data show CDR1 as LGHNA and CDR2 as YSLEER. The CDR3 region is CASSQDDRAPLGYTF. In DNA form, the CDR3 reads TGCGCCAGCAGCCAAGATGACAGGGCACCTCTTGGCTACACCTTC.

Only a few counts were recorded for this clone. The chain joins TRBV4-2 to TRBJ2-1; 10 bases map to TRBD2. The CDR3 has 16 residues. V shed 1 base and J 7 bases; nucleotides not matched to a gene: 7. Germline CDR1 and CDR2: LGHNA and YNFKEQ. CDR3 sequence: CASSQARLAGGNEQFF. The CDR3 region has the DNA TGTGCCAGCAGCCAAGCTCGACTAGCGGGTGGTAATGAGCAGTTCTTC.

The CDR3 region is CASSYSDLAGGYTF. DNA for the CDR3: TGTGCCAGCAGTTACTCGGACTTGGCTGGGGGCTACACCTTC. The chain links TRBV6-5 to TRBJ1-2, with D unclear. This CDR3 is 14 amino acids long. V was clipped by 0 bases and J by 8 bases, with 13 bases between them. Looked up from germline, CDR1 is MNHEY and CDR2 is SVGAGI.

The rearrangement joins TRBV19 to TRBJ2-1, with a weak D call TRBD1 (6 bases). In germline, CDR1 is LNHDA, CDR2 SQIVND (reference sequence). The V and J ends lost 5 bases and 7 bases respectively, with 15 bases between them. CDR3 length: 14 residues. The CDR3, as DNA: TGTGCCAGTAGTGGGACAATTCGGAAGAATGAGCAGTTCTTC. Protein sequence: CASSGTIRKNEQFF.

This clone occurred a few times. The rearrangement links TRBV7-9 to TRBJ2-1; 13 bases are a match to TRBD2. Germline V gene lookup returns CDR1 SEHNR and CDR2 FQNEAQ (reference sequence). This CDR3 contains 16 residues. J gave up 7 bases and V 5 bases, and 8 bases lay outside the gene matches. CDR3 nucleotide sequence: TGTGCCAGCAGCACCCGGGGACTAGCGGGAACGAATGAGCAGTTCTTC. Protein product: CASSTRGLAGTNEQFF.

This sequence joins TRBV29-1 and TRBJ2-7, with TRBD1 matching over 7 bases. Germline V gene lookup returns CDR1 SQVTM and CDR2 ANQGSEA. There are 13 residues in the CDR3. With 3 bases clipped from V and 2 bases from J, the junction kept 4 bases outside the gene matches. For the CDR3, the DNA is TGCAGCGTTGATGAAGGGGGCCCCTACGAGCAGTACTTC. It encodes CSVDEGGPYEQYF.

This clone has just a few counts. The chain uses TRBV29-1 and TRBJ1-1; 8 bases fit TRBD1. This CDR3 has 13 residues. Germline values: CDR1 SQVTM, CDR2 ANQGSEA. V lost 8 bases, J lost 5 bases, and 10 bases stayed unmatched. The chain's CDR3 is CSTRQGLRTEAFF. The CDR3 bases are TGCAGCACCCGACAGGGGTTGAGGACTGAAGCTTTCTTT.

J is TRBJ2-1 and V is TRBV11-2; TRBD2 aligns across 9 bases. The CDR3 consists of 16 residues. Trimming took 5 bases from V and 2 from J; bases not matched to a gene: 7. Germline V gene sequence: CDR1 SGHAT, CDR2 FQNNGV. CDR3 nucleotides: TGTGCCAGCAGCCCAGGGCTAGCGGGACCCTACAATGAGCAGTTCTTC. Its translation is CASSPGLAGPYNEQFF.

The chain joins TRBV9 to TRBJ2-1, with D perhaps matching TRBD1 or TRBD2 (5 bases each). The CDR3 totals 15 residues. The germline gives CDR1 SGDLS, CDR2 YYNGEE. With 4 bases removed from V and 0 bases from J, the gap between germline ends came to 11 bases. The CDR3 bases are TGTGCCAGCAGCTATACGGGACGCTCCTACAATGAGCAGTTCTTC. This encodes CASSYTGRSYNEQFF.

The CDR3 loop is CASSWTENIQYF. In nucleotides, the CDR3 is TGTGCCAGCAGTTGGACCGAAAACATTCAGTACTTC. The rearrangement uses TRBV28 and TRBJ2-4; D remains unclear. Trimming removed 4 bases at V and 5 bases at J, with 6 bases between. The CDR3 has 12 amino acids. The germline CDR1 and CDR2 sequences are MDHEN and SYDVKM.

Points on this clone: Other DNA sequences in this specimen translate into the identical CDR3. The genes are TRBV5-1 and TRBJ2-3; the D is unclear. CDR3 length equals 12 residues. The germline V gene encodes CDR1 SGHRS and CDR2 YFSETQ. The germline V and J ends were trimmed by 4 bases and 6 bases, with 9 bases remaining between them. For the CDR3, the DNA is TGCGCCAGCAGCCCCGGTACGGATACGCAGTATTTT. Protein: CASSPGTDTQYF.

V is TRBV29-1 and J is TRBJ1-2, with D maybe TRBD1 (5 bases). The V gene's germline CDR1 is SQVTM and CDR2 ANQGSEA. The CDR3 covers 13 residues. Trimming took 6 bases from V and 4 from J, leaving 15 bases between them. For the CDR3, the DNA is TGCAGCGTCTCAGGGCGAAATCTCTATGGCTACACCTTC. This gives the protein CSVSGRNLYGYTF.

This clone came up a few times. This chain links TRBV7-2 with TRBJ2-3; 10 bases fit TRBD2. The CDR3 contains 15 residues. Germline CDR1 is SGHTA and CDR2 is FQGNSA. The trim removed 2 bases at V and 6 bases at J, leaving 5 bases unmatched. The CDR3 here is CASSLYSGGMDTQYF. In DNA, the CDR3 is TGTGCCAGCAGCTTATATAGCGGGGGGATGGATACGCAGTATTTT.

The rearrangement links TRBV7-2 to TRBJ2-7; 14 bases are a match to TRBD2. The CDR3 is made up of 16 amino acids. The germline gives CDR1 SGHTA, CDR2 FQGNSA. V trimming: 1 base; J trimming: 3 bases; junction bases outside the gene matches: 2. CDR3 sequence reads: CASSLGGLAGVYEQYF. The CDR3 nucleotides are TGTGCCAGCAGCTTAGGGGGACTAGCGGGAGTCTACGAGCAGTACTTC. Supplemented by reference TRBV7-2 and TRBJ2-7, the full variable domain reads GAGVSQSPSNKVTEKGKDVELRCDPISGHTALYWYRQSLGQGLEFLIYFQGNSAPDKSGLPSDRFSAERTGGSVSTLTIQRTQQEDSAVYLCASSLGGLAGVYEQYFGPGTRLTVT.

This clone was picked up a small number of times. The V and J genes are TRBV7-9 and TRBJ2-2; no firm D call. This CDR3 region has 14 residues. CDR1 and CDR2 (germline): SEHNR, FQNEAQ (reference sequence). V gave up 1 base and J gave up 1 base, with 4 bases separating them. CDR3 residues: CASSLVRNTGELFF. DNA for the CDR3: TGTGCCAGCAGCTTAGTTCGGAACACCGGGGAGCTGTTTTTT.

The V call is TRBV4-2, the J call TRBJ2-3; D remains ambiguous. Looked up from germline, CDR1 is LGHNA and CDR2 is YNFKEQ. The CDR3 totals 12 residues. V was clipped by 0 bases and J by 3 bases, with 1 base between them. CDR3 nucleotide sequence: TGTGCCAGCAGCCAAGAGACAGATACGCAGTATTTT. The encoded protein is CASSQETDTQYF.

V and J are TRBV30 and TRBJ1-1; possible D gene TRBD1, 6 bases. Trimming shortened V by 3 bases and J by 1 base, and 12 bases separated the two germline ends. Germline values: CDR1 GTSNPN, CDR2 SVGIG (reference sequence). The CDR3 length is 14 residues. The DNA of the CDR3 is TGTGCCTGGAGAGGCGGACAGAGGAACACTGAAGCTTTCTTT. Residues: CAWRGGQRNTEAFF.

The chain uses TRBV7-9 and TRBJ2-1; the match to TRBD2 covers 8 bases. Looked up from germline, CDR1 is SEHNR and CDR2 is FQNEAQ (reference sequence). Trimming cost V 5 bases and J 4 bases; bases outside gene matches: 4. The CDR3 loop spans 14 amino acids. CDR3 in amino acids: CASSPLAGYNEQFF. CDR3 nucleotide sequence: TGTGCCAGCAGCCCCCTAGCGGGTTACAATGAGCAGTTCTTC.

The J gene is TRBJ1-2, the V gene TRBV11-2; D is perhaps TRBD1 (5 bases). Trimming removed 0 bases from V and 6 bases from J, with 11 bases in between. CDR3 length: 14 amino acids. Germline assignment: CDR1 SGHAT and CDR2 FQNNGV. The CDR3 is CASSLDQGTDGYTF. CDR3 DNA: TGTGCCAGCAGCTTAGATCAGGGCACGGATGGCTACACCTTC. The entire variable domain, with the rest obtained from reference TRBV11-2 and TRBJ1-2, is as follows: EAGVAQSPRYKIIEKRQSVAFWCNPISGHATLYWYQQILGQGPKLLIQFQNNGVVDDSQLPKDRFSAERLKGVDSTLKIQPAKLEDSAVYLCASSLDQGTDGYTFGSGTRLTVV.

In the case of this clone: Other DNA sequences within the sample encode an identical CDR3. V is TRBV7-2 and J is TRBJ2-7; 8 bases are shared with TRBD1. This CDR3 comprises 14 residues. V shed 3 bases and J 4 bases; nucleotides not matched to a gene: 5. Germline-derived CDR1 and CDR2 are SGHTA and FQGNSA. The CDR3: CASSFGQGSYEQYF. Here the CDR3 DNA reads TGTGCCAGCAGCTTTGGACAGGGCTCGTACGAGCAGTACTTC.

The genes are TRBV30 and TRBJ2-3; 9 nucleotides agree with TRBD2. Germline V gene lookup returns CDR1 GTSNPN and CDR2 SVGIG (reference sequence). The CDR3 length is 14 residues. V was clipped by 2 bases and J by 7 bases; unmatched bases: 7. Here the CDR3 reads CAWSRVAGANTQYF. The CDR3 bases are TGTGCCTGGAGTCGGGTAGCGGGAGCAAATACGCAGTATTTT.

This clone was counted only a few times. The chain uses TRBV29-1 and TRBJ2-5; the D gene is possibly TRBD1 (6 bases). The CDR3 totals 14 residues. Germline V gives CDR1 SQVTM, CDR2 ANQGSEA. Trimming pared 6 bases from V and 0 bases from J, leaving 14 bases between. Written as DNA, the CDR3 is TGCAGCGTCCGAACAGGGCTCCACCAAGAGACCCAGTACTTC. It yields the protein CSVRTGLHQETQYF. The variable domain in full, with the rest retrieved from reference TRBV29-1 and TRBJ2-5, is SAVISQKPSRDICQRGTSLTIQCQVDSQVTMMFWYRQQPGQSLTLIATANQGSEATYESGFVIDKFPISRPNLTFSTLTVSNMSPEDSSIYLCSVRTGLHQETQYFGPGTRLLVL.

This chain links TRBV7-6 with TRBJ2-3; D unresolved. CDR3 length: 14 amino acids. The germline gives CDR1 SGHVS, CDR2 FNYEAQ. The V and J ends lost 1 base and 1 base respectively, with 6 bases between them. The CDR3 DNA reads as TGTGCCAGCAGCTTAGACAGAGGCACAGATACGCAGTATTTT. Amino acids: CASSLDRGTDTQYF.